The next 6 T cell receptor beta chains were all read from a single sample in a study of siplizumab effects on memory and regulatory T cells. The method was immunoSEQ multiplex PCR; TCRdb's version includes in-frame clones alone and lacks a portion of them. The table records around 100,000 clones, about nine tenths of them present only once. The sequencing input was CD4+ T cells sorted from blood. These receptors were collected from a human donor in good health.

This chain joins TRBV7-9 and TRBJ2-3; 14 nucleotides match TRBD2. The junction had 8 bases not matched to a gene; V was cut back by 2 bases and J by 7 bases. Germline V gene data show CDR1 as SEHNR and CDR2 as FQNEAQ (reference sequence). The CDR3 length is 17 residues. The CDR3 nucleotides are TGTGCCAGCAGCTTACCCCTGGGACTAGCGGGAGCCAATACGCAGTATTTT. It encodes CASSLPLGLAGANTQYF.

The chain carries TRBV5-4 and TRBJ1-2; D gene unclear. The CDR3 has 14 residues. Trimming cost V 0 bases and J 2 bases, with 8 bases left between them. CDR1 is SGHNT, CDR2 YYREEE, per germline (reference sequence). CDR3 loop: CASSLEARNYGYTF. The CDR3 DNA reads as TGTGCCAGCAGCTTGGAGGCAAGAAACTATGGCTACACCTTC.

The chain recombines TRBV4-1 with TRBJ1-1, with no clear D. The CDR3 spans 13 residues. Germline CDR1 MGHRA, CDR2 YSYEKL. Trimming removed 1 base from V and 1 base from J, with 4 bases in between. The CDR3 region is CASSQGQNTEAFF. The CDR3 nucleotides read TGCGCCAGCAGCCAAGGACAGAACACTGAAGCTTTCTTT.

This sequence joins TRBV18 and TRBJ1-4; 8 nucleotides agree with TRBD1. V trimming: 5 bases; J trimming: 5 bases; junction bases outside the gene matches: 7. CDR3 length equals 15 residues. From germline, CDR1 is KGHSH and CDR2 LQKENI. The CDR3 nucleotides are TGTGCCAGCTCAGCGGACAGGGTGGGGAATGAAAAACTGTTTTTT. Amino acids: CASSADRVGNEKLFF.

CDR3 bases: TGCGCCAGCAGCCAAGAAGGCCGGGGGCAGGGATACACAGATACGCAGTATTTT. It is translated as CASSQEGRGQGYTDTQYF. The rearrangement uses TRBV4-1 and TRBJ2-3; TRBD1 or TRBD2 may be the D gene (6 bases each). The germline CDR1 and CDR2 sequences are MGHRA and YSYEKL. V shed 0 bases and J shed 2 bases, with 18 bases lying between them. The CDR3 runs 18 residues.

This chain links TRBV28 with TRBJ2-4; tentatively, D is TRBD1 or TRBD2 (6 bases each). With 8 bases removed from V and 11 bases from J, the gap between germline ends came to 19 bases. CDR3 length: 13 residues. The germline gives CDR1 MDHEN, CDR2 SYDVKM. CDR3: CASSYDRRAVQYF. The CDR3 nucleotides read TGTGCCAGCTCTTACGACAGGAGGGCCGTTCAGTACTTC.